A single sample gave rise to the 29 T cell receptor beta chains below, sequenced in a study of blood T cell repertoires in COVID-19. Method: immunoSEQ multiplex PCR; TCRdb's copy keeps in-frame clones and lacks some. The sample shows around 180,000 clones, roughly 70% of them seen only once. The sequenced material came from peripheral blood. The receptors shown here come from a woman older than 75 with acute or convalescent COVID-19.

V is TRBV3-1 (or the pseudogene TRBV3-2) and J is TRBJ1-1, with D maybe TRBD1 (6 bases). CDR3 length: 13 amino acids. CDR1 LGHDT and CDR2 YNNKEL come from the germline V gene (reference sequence). Trimming took 1 base from V and 13 from J, leaving 16 bases between them. The CDR3 region has the DNA TGTGCCAGCAGCCAAGGGGGACACCAGTCAGGTTTCTTT. Its protein is CASSQGGHQSGFF.

This clone was counted ten times or more. V usage is TRBV9 and J usage is TRBJ1-5, with 7 bases matching TRBD1. Germline lookup yields CDR1 SGDLS and CDR2 YYNGEE. This CDR3 spans 13 amino acids. Unmatched junction bases numbered 4, after V lost 4 bases and J lost 6 bases. The CDR3 loop reads CASSRTGSQPQHF. For the CDR3, the DNA is TGTGCCAGCAGCCGGACAGGAAGTCAGCCCCAGCATTTT.

CDR3 in DNA: TGCAGCGTAACAGGGGTCGACTACACCGGGGAGCTGTTTTTT. Translation gives CSVTGVDYTGELFF. J is TRBJ2-2 and V is TRBV29-1; 7 nucleotides align to TRBD1. With V trimmed by 6 bases and J by 3 bases, 7 bases remained unmatched. Germline CDR1 SQVTM, CDR2 ANQGSEA. This CDR3 region has 14 residues.

The chain employs TRBV29-1 and TRBJ2-2, with a possible D match to TRBD2 (7 bases). From germline, CDR1 is SQVTM and CDR2 ANQGSEA. This CDR3 contains 15 residues. V lost 4 bases and J 0 bases, leaving 12 bases between the germline ends. Here the CDR3 DNA reads TGCAGCGTTGTGGCGGGGGCAACGAACACCGGGGAGCTGTTTTTT. It is translated as CSVVAGATNTGELFF.

This chain uses TRBV9 with TRBJ1-2; D is perhaps TRBD1 (5 bases). This CDR3 spans 15 amino acids. Trimming removed 3 bases at V and 2 bases at J, with 14 bases between. Per germline, CDR1 SGDLS and CDR2 YYNGEE. The CDR3 DNA sequence: TGTGCCAGCAGCGAAGGGGCCTTCCCCAACTATGGCTACACCTTC. Translated, it gives CASSEGAFPNYGYTF.

The rearrangement uses TRBV6-5 and TRBJ1-2; 9 bases line up with TRBD1. The germline CDR1 and CDR2 sequences are MNHEY and SVGAGI. Trimming took 8 bases from V and 7 from J; bases not matched to a gene: 11. The CDR3 totals 14 residues. The CDR3 reads CASGRTGDLPGYTF. CDR3 DNA: TGTGCCAGCGGCCGGACAGGGGACCTTCCTGGCTACACCTTC.

The rearrangement uses TRBV23-1 and TRBJ2-1, with D possibly matching TRBD1 (7 bases). TRBV23-1 is reported as an ORF; its role is uncertain. Trimming cost V 6 bases and J 7 bases, with 31 bases left between them. CDR3 size: 19 residues. The CDR3 nucleotides are TGCGCCAGCAGCTGCCGCGGGACAGAAGAAGAGGTCGTATTAAATGAGCAGTTCTTC. Translated, it gives CASSCRGTEEEVVLNEQFF.

This clone has only one observation. The V gene is TRBV10-3, the J gene TRBJ2-7; 11 bases map to TRBD2. The V segment lost 2 bases and the J segment 4 bases; nucleotides outside the gene matches: 4. CDR3 length: 15 residues. From germline, CDR1 is ENHRY and CDR2 SYGVKD. The CDR3 nucleotides read TGTGCCATCAGTGAGCTAGCGGGAGGTGTTTACGAGCAGTACTTC. Its translation is CAISELAGGVYEQYF.

This chain joins TRBV24-1 and TRBJ1-2; D remains ambiguous. Germline loops: CDR1 KGHDR, CDR2 SFDVKD. The V end was cut by 4 bases, the J end by 5 bases, with 13 bases between. The CDR3 loop spans 14 amino acids. The CDR3 coding sequence is TGTGCCACCAGTGAGACGGCATACGGGTATGGCTACACCTTC. Translation gives CATSETAYGYGYTF.

The rearrangement links TRBV19 to TRBJ1-2, with a possible D match to TRBD1 (6 bases). CDR3 length: 14 amino acids. Trimming left V 6 bases short and J 1 base short, with 12 bases between. Germline V lookup: CDR1 LNHDA, CDR2 SQIVND (reference sequence). The CDR3 DNA is TGTGCCAGTAGGTCCAGGGGTGATAACTATGGCTACACCTTC. It encodes CASRSRGDNYGYTF.

The chain joins TRBV7-2 to TRBJ2-3, with 11 nucleotides matching TRBD2. Germline V lookup: CDR1 SGHTA, CDR2 FQGNSA. With 2 bases clipped from V and 3 bases from J, the junction kept 4 bases outside the gene matches. This CDR3 has 16 amino acids. The CDR3 region has the DNA TGTGCCAGCAGCTTATTGGCTAGCGGGAGGACAGATACGCAGTATTTT. Encoded protein: CASSLLASGRTDTQYF.

This clone turned up a few times. V and J are TRBV5-1 and TRBJ2-7; 9 bases are a match to TRBD2. V was pared by 4 bases and J by 5 bases, with 7 bases of the junction left unmatched. Per the germline V gene, CDR1 is SGHRS and CDR2 is YFSETQ. The CDR3 extends over 14 amino acids. The CDR3 is CASSPMTSGDEQYF. CDR3 in DNA: TGCGCCAGCAGCCCCATGACTAGCGGAGACGAGCAGTACTTC.

The CDR3 coding sequence is TGTGCCAGCAGCTTGGTATCGCGGGCCTCCTACGAGCAGTACTTC. Amino acids: CASSLVSRASYEQYF. The chain employs TRBV5-6 and TRBJ2-7, with D tentatively TRBD2 (5 bases). The germline V gene encodes CDR1 SGHDT and CDR2 YYEEEE. Trimming took 0 bases from V and 0 from J, leaving 10 bases between them. The CDR3 runs 15 residues.

This chain uses TRBV27 with TRBJ1-2; D remains ambiguous. The CDR3 covers 15 residues. Trimming removed 3 bases at V and 0 bases at J, with 11 bases between. CDR1 is MNHEY and CDR2 is SMNVEV in the germline V gene (reference sequence). CDR3 amino acids: CASSFFSDPNYGYTF. CDR3 DNA: TGTGCCAGCAGTTTTTTCTCAGATCCTAACTATGGCTACACCTTC.

The table lists this clone with a few counts. V and J are TRBV2 and TRBJ1-2, with TRBD1 identical over 8 bases. The CDR3 extends over 14 amino acids. The J segment lost 8 bases and the V segment lost 2 bases, leaving 7 bases of the junction unmatched. Germline CDR1 SNHLY, CDR2 FYNNEI. The DNA for the CDR3 is TGTGCCAGCAGTGAATGGGCAGGGGGCACAGGCTACACCTTC. Translating gives CASSEWAGGTGYTF. Drawing the rest from reference TRBV2 and TRBJ1-2, the complete variable domain is EPEVTQTPSHQVTQMGQEVILRCVPISNHLYFYWYRQILGQKVEFLVSFYNNEISEKSEIFDDQFSVERPDGSNFTLKIRSTKLEDSAMYFCASSEWAGGTGYTFGSGTRLTVV.

V and J are TRBV5-1 and TRBJ2-5; weak D call: TRBD2 (6 bases). The length of the CDR3 is 15 residues. V was trimmed by 5 bases and J by 5 bases, leaving 19 bases between them. The germline V gene has CDR1 SGHRS and CDR2 YFSETQ. CDR3 sequence (DNA): TGCGCCAGCAGTCCCGGTGGATCGGGGAGGGAGACCCAGTACTTC. Protein product: CASSPGGSGRETQYF. Full variable domain (remainder filled in from reference TRBV5-1 and TRBJ2-5): KAGVTQTPRYLIKTRGQQVTLSCSPISGHRSVSWYQQTPGQGLQFLFEYFSETQRNKGNFPGRFSGRQFSNSRSEMNVSTLELGDSALYLCASSPGGSGRETQYFGPGTRLLVL.

The chain employs TRBV11-2 and TRBJ2-3; 9 bases map to TRBD1. Germline CDR1 SGHAT, CDR2 FQNNGV. The ends lost 0 bases at V and 8 bases at J; junction bases unmatched: 0. The CDR3 contains 13 residues. The CDR3 DNA sequence: TGTGCCAGCAGCTTAGAGGGACAGGGTACGCAGTATTTT. It encodes CASSLEGQGTQYF.

This clone was seen a handful of times. V gene TRBV3-1 (or the pseudogene TRBV3-2) combines with J gene TRBJ1-6; D is uncertain. V shed 4 bases and J shed 7 bases, with 11 bases lying between them. Germline V CDR1 and CDR2: LGHDT, YNNKEL (reference sequence). The CDR3 extends over 14 amino acids. CDR3 in amino acids: CASSPSVLNSPLHF. The DNA of the CDR3 is TGTGCCAGCAGCCCGTCGGTGCTCAATTCACCCCTCCACTTT.

This clone was picked up many times. The chain is built from TRBV19 and TRBJ2-7, with D possibly being TRBD1 (6 bases). Trimming took 3 bases from V and 0 from J, leaving 12 bases between them. Germline lookup yields CDR1 LNHDA and CDR2 SQIVND (reference sequence). This CDR3 has 15 amino acids. The CDR3 sequence: CASSIGQGTSYEQYF. DNA of the CDR3: TGTGCCAGTAGTATCGGGCAGGGGACCTCCTACGAGCAGTACTTC.

V gene TRBV5-1 combines with J gene TRBJ1-5, with D maybe TRBD1 (5 bases). The ends were cut back, 4 bases at V and 6 bases at J, with 14 bases in the middle. CDR3 length equals 14 residues. Per the germline V gene, CDR1 is SGHRS and CDR2 is YFSETQ. CDR3 region: CASSLTGGSQPQHF. CDR3 nucleotide sequence: TGCGCCAGCAGCCTGACCGGGGGTAGTCAGCCCCAGCATTTT.

The chain employs TRBV18 and TRBJ1-2; possible D gene TRBD1, 6 bases. Trimming left V 5 bases short and J 8 bases short, with 12 bases between. Germline V lookup: CDR1 KGHSH, CDR2 LQKENI. This CDR3 contains 12 residues. CDR3 DNA: TGTGCCAGCTCATACAGGGTTGGCGGCTACACCTTC. This sequence encodes CASSYRVGGYTF.

This clone occurred once. The chain carries TRBV18 and TRBJ2-1, with D uncertain. With 2 bases removed from V and 0 bases from J, the gap between germline ends came to 8 bases. CDR1 KGHSH and CDR2 LQKENI come from the germline V gene. The CDR3 length is 15 residues. CDR3 nucleotide sequence: TGTGCCAGCTCACCAAGCGCCAGCTCCTACAATGAGCAGTTCTTC. Translated, it gives CASSPSASSYNEQFF.

CDR3 sequence reads: CASSLRNEQFF. The CDR3 DNA follows: TGTGCCAGCAGTCTCAGGAATGAGCAGTTCTTC. This chain joins TRBV28 and TRBJ2-1; D is unresolved. Trimming took off 5 bases at V and 7 bases at J, with 6 bases between the two ends. Germline CDR1 and CDR2: MDHEN and SYDVKM. The CDR3 loop spans 11 amino acids. The whole variable domain, filled in from reference TRBV28 and TRBJ2-1, reads DVKVTQSSRYLVKRTGEKVFLECVQDMDHENMFWYRQDPGLGLRLIYFSYDVKMKEKGDIPEGYSVSREKKERFSLILESASTNQTSMYLCASSLRNEQFFGPGTRLTVL.

The rearrangement links TRBV28 to TRBJ1-2; 10 bases agree with TRBD1. Germline CDR1 MDHEN, CDR2 SYDVKM. CDR3 length equals 14 residues. The J segment lost 2 bases and the V segment lost 4 bases, leaving 1 base of the junction unmatched. The DNA of the CDR3 is TGTGCCAGCAGTTGGGGACAGGGGAACTATGGCTACACCTTC. It codes for CASSWGQGNYGYTF.

The gene calls are TRBV19 and TRBJ1-1; 8 bases are a match to TRBD1. The CDR3 has 15 residues. Germline CDR1 reads LNHDA; CDR2 reads SQIVND (reference sequence). V was pared by 5 bases and J by 1 base, with 6 bases of the junction left unmatched. The chain's CDR3 is CASSVAGQENTEAFF. The CDR3 region has the DNA TGTGCCAGTAGTGTCGCGGGACAGGAGAACACTGAAGCTTTCTTT.

This sequence joins TRBV5-1 and TRBJ1-1; a possible D gene is TRBD1 (5 bases). The CDR3 runs 14 residues. Trimming shortened V by 0 bases and J by 4 bases, and 10 bases separated the two germline ends. The germline CDR1 and CDR2 sequences are SGHRS and YFSETQ. CDR3 sequence reads: CASSLEYGGTEAFF. CDR3 DNA sequence: TGCGCCAGCAGCTTGGAGTACGGGGGCACTGAAGCTTTCTTT.

In its sample, this clone was seen once. V gene TRBV9 combines with J gene TRBJ2-3; D is perhaps TRBD1 (6 bases). The germline V and J ends were trimmed by 0 bases and 8 bases, with 25 bases remaining between them. The germline V gene encodes CDR1 SGDLS and CDR2 YYNGEE. This CDR3 contains 18 residues. In nucleotides, the CDR3 is TGTGCCAGCAGCGTAGTCCCCGGGGCAGGGGCAGGCGATGGTACGCAGTATTTT. This encodes CASSVVPGAGAGDGTQYF.

This clone has a handful of counts. The chain carries TRBV24-1 and TRBJ2-6; D remains ambiguous. Trimming removed 10 bases from V and 4 bases from J, with 10 bases in between. Germline CDR1 reads KGHDR; CDR2 reads SFDVKD. The CDR3 loop spans 13 amino acids. Here the CDR3 reads CATSTWGANVLTF. CDR3 coding DNA: TGTGCCACTAGCACGTGGGGGGCCAACGTCCTGACTTTC.

The J gene is TRBJ2-1, the V gene TRBV5-1; tentatively, D is TRBD2 (6 bases). The germline V gene has CDR1 SGHRS and CDR2 YFSETQ. The V and J ends lost 4 bases and 9 bases respectively, with 26 bases between them. CDR3 length equals 17 residues. The CDR3 is CASSPNLGGKGYAEQFF. DNA for the CDR3: TGCGCCAGCAGCCCTAACCTAGGCGGGAAGGGTTATGCTGAGCAGTTCTTC.